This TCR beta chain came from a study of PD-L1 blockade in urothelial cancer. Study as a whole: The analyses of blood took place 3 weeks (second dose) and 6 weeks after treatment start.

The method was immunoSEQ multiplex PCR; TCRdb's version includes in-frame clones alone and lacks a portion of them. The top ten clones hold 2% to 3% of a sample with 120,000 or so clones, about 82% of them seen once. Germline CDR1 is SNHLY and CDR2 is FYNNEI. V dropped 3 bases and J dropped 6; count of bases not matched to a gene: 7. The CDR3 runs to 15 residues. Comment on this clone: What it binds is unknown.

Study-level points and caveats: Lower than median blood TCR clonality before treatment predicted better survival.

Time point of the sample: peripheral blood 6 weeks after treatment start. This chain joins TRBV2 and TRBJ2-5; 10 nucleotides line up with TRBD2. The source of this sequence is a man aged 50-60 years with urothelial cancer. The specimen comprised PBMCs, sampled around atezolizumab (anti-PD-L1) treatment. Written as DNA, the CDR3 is TGTGCCAGCAGTGAGGGGGCTAGCGGGAGTAAGACCCAGTACTTC. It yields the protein CASSEGASGSKTQYF. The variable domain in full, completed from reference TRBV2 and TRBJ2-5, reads EPEVTQTPSHQVTQMGQEVILRCVPISNHLYFYWYRQILGQKVEFLVSFYNNEISEKSEIFDDQFSVERPDGSNFTLKIRSTKLEDSAMYFCASSEGASGSKTQYFGPGTRLLVL.